A selection of T cell receptor beta chains follows, all from one sample in a study of T-cell memory formation after mild COVID-19. Using its own MiXCR run on the 5' RACE reads, TCRdb lists one record per CDR3 protein. The repertoire holds approximately 150,000 distinct CDR3 sequences, with 15% to 20% as singletons. The sequenced sample consisted of PBMCs or a T cell subset sorted from them (not recorded which). The receptors derive from an adult woman who had mild COVID-19 (a few samples of this study predate the infection). Cell type and time point are not known. Both conserved end residues are part of each CDR3. A D gene is named only where the DNA matches it firmly. Size is omitted from some rows. Given values are once, few, many or a class for expanded clones.

j_gene,d_gene,v_gene,abundance,CDR3nt,CDR3aa
TRBJ2-7,NA,TRBV6-1,NA,TGTGCCAGCAGTGAAGCCGGACGCAACGAGCAGTACTTC,CASSEAGRNEQYF
TRBJ2-7,TRBD1,TRBV4-2,NA,TGTGCCAGCAGCCAAGATTTATTGGACAGGGGGCCTTTAGAGCAGTACTTC,CASSQDLLDRGPLEQYF
TRBJ2-1,TRBD2,TRBV7-9,NA,TGTGCCAGCAGCCTAGAGACTAGCGGGAGTTACAATGAGCAGTTCTTC,CASSLETSGSYNEQFF
TRBJ2-1,NA,TRBV7-2,NA,TGTGCCAGCAGCTTAGTTGGGACCCGGGGCGATGAGCAGTTCTTC,CASSLVGTRGDEQFF
TRBJ1-1,NA,TRBV4-2,NA,TGTGCCAGCAGCCATTTCGGCGGGGGGGGGAACACTGAAGCTTTCTTT,CASSHFGGGGNTEAFF
TRBJ2-3,NA,TRBV30,NA,TGTGCCGCCAGTTTCGGACAGCTGAGCACAGATACGCAGTATTTT,CAASFGQLSTDTQYF
TRBJ2-4,NA,TRBV12-3/TRBV12-4,few,TGTGCCAGCAGGGTCGGTTCGGGGGAGAAGGACATTCAGTACTTC,CASRVGSGEKDIQYF
TRBJ2-6,NA,TRBV29-1,few,TGCAGCGTTGAAAGGGGGAACGGGGCCAACGTCCTGACTTTC,CSVERGNGANVLTF
TRBJ2-3,TRBD1,TRBV5-6,few,TGTGCCAGCAGCCGCAGGGGGCATGAAGATACGCAGTATTTT,CASSRRGHEDTQYF
TRBJ2-3,NA,TRBV5-5,NA,TGTGCCAGCAGCAAAGAGACTCCCGAAGATACGCAGTATTTT,CASSKETPEDTQYF
TRBJ2-1,NA,TRBV29-1,many,TGCAGCGTTGGGATCAATGAGCAGTTCTTC,CSVGINEQFF
TRBJ1-3,NA,TRBV5-1,many,TGCGCCAGCAGCTTGGGAGACAGGACTCACTCTGGAAACACCATATATTTT,CASSLGDRTHSGNTIYF
TRBJ2-7,TRBD1,TRBV6-1,few,TGTGCCAGTGGGACAGTCTCCTACGAGCAGTACTTC,CASGTVSYEQYF
TRBJ2-7,TRBD1,TRBV4-2,NA,TGTGCCAGCAGGCTTTCGACAGGGGGTATCTACGAGCAGTACTTC,CASRLSTGGIYEQYF
TRBJ1-1,TRBD1,TRBV4-1,medium-sized,TGCGCCAGCAGCCAGCTCCGGGACAGGGGGTCTGAAGCTTTCTTT,CASSQLRDRGSEAFF
TRBJ1-4,NA,TRBV12-3/TRBV12-4,few,TGTGCCAGCAGTTTAAGAGGGGCGGATGAAAAACTGTTTTTT,CASSLRGADEKLFF
TRBJ1-2,NA,TRBV20-1,many,TGCAGTGCCCCACATTCGGGTGGTCCTGTGCTTAGCGGTGGCTACACCTTC,CSAPHSGGPVLSGGYTF
TRBJ2-1,TRBD2,TRBV18,NA,TGTGCCAGCTCACCAAGGATCCAGCGGGGGACATACAATGAGCAGTTCTTC,CASSPRIQRGTYNEQFF
TRBJ2-2,TRBD1,TRBV20-1,few,TGCAGTGCATCTACAGGGGCGGGCACCGGGGAGCTGTTTTTT,CSASTGAGTGELFF
TRBJ1-2,NA,TRBV3-1,NA,TGTGCCAGCAGCCCCTTGCCCGGGGTCGCAGGGAACTATGGCTACACCTTC,CASSPLPGVAGNYGYTF
TRBJ2-7,NA,TRBV29-1,NA,TGCAGCGTTGAAAGGCTAGATGGGGGCGAGCAGTACTTC,CSVERLDGGEQYF
TRBJ2-7,TRBD2,TRBV7-9,many,TGTGCCAGCAGCCCCCGTTCGGGAGGGCCCTACGAGCAGTACTTC,CASSPRSGGPYEQYF
TRBJ2-2,TRBD2,TRBV20-1,few,TGCAGTGCTTCGTCTAGCGGGACGCGGGGAACCGGGGAGCTGTTTTTT,CSASSSGTRGTGELFF
TRBJ2-7,TRBD1,TRBV29-1,NA,TGCAGCGTGCGACAGGGGGCGCGGGTCCACGAGCAGTACTTC,CSVRQGARVHEQYF
TRBJ1-2,NA,TRBV20-1,NA,TGCAGTGCTAGATCCGACGGTTATGGCTACACCTTC,CSARSDGYGYTF
TRBJ2-2,NA,TRBV15,NA,TGTGCCACCAGCAGAGATCGAGGCGGGGGCTACACCGGGGAGCTGTTTTTT,CATSRDRGGGYTGELFF
TRBJ2-1,NA,TRBV20-1,few,TGCAGTGCTACGTGGGGCGGAGACTCCTACAATGAGCAGTTCTTC,CSATWGGDSYNEQFF
TRBJ2-7,NA,TRBV10-3,NA,TGTGCCATCAGTGGGACATCGAGCTACGAGCAGTACTTC,CAISGTSSYEQYF
TRBJ2-7,TRBD1,TRBV6-5,few,TGTGCCAGCAGTTACGTCAGGGGGCCTTTCGAGCAGTACTTC,CASSYVRGPFEQYF
TRBJ2-5,TRBD2,TRBV7-3,NA,TGTGCCAGCAGCCCCGGACTAGCGGGAGGCATAGGCGAGACCCAGTACTTC,CASSPGLAGGIGETQYF
TRBJ2-1,TRBD2,TRBV4-3,NA,TGCGCCAGCAGCCAAGAGCGGGACTACCAAGTCAATGAGCAGTTCTTC,CASSQERDYQVNEQFF
TRBJ2-1,TRBD1,TRBV5-6,NA,TGTGCCAGCAGGCGCGACAGGGAACGGCGCAGGGGTGAGCAGTTCTTC,CASRRDRERRRGEQFF
TRBJ2-7,NA,TRBV9,NA,TGTGCCAGCAGCCGACAGAACTACGAGCAGTACTTC,CASSRQNYEQYF
TRBJ2-7,TRBD2,TRBV18,NA,TGTGCCAGCTCACCCCTGGACTCGGGCGGGGGGTCCTACGAGCAGTACTTC,CASSPLDSGGGSYEQYF
TRBJ1-5,NA,TRBV30,few,TGTGCCTGGAGTGTTATGGGGAGTAGGAACAATCAGCCCCAGCATTTT,CAWSVMGSRNNQPQHF
TRBJ2-1,TRBD2,TRBV4-2,few,TGTGCCAGCAGCCAAGATGTTCTAGCGGGAGACTATGAGCAGTTCTTC,CASSQDVLAGDYEQFF
TRBJ2-1,NA,TRBV11-1,NA,TGTGCCAGCAGCTCGACCCCCGACGGTTCCTACAATGAGCAGTTCTTC,CASSSTPDGSYNEQFF
TRBJ2-5,TRBD2,TRBV4-2,NA,TGTGCCAGCAGCCCCGGGGGGGCCGGGGAGACCCAGTACTTC,CASSPGGAGETQYF
TRBJ2-6,NA,TRBV5-1,many,TGCGCCAGCAGCTTAGGAGGGGATGGGGCCAACGTCCTGACTTTC,CASSLGGDGANVLTF
TRBJ2-7,NA,TRBV10-3,NA,TGTGCCATCAGTGAGACAGGGAGATCCTACGAGCAGTACTTC,CAISETGRSYEQYF
TRBJ1-2,NA,TRBV12-3/TRBV12-4,few,TGTGCCAGCAGCCGGACGGGTTCTGGTAGCGGCTATGGCTACACCTTC,CASSRTGSGSGYGYTF
TRBJ1-1,NA,TRBV5-1,few,TGCGCCAGCAGTCGGTCTCCGGGACTGAACACTGAAGCTTTCTTT,CASSRSPGLNTEAFF
TRBJ2-5,TRBD2,TRBV4-2,NA,TGTGCCAGCAGCCCAGGACTCGGGACTAGCGGGAAGAGGGGAGAGACCCAGTACTTC,CASSPGLGTSGKRGETQYF
TRBJ2-1,NA,TRBV28,few,TGTGCCAGCAGAGGAAGAGGGCTAGCCGAAATAAATGAGCAGTTCTTC,CASRGRGLAEINEQFF
TRBJ1-1,NA,TRBV15,NA,TGTGCCACCAGTCAGGTTTCGTCCACTGAAGCTTTCTTT,CATSQVSSTEAFF
TRBJ1-5,NA,TRBV6-5,once,TGTGCCAGCAGACGGGCGGGTGAGGAGGGTAGTCAGCCCCAGCATTTT,CASRRAGEEGSQPQHF
TRBJ2-1,TRBD2,TRBV29-1,NA,TGCAGCGTTGGGGGTTTGAGCGGGAGAACGAATGAGCAGTTCTTC,CSVGGLSGRTNEQFF
TRBJ2-1,NA,TRBV3-1,few,TGTGCCAGCAGCCAACATACGTGGAAACAGCTCTTC,CASSQHTWKQLF
TRBJ2-1,TRBD2,TRBV19,NA,TGTGCCAGTAGTATTGGGGGGACTAGGGTCGGCAATGAGCAGTTCTTC,CASSIGGTRVGNEQFF
TRBJ2-1,NA,TRBV5-1,NA,TGCGCCAGCAGGCACCCTAGCCCCAAGGGCAATGAGCAGTTCTTC,CASRHPSPKGNEQFF
TRBJ1-2,NA,TRBV7-2,NA,TGTGCCAGCAGCGTCAAAAGGGGTTACTATGGCTACACCTTC,CASSVKRGYYGYTF
TRBJ1-6,NA,TRBV7-6,NA,TGTGCCAGCAGCCAGACCGACAGCAATAATTCACCCCTCCACTTT,CASSQTDSNNSPLHF
TRBJ2-3,NA,TRBV7-2,many,TGTGCCAGCAGCTACCGTAGGGGGGGAGGGCCGTCAGATACGCAGTATTTT,CASSYRRGGGPSDTQYF
TRBJ2-2,NA,TRBV12-3/TRBV12-4,NA,TGTGCCAGCAGTATACAGAGCACCGGGGAGCTGTTTTTT,CASSIQSTGELFF
TRBJ2-3,NA,TRBV10-3,many,TGTGCCGGCCGGGACACCCACACAGATACGCAGTATTTT,CAGRDTHTDTQYF